A selection of T cell receptor beta chains follows, all from one sample in a study of blood T cells in healthy people across ages. TCRdb ran MiXCR on the 5' RACE reads and lists one entry per CDR3 protein. The sample has over a million distinct CDR3 sequences; 42% are singletons. The sample was blood. The receptors derive from a woman aged 18-35 years in good health. CDR3s include the opening cysteine and the closing phenylalanine or tryptophan. Each record gives: J gene, clone size, V gene, D gene, CDR3 DNA, CDR3 protein. A D gene is named only where the DNA matches it firmly. The size field is filled for only some rows; it gives once, few, many or a size class.

j_gene: TRBJ1-1; abundance: few; v_gene: TRBV18; d_gene: .; CDR3nt: TGTGCCAGCTCACCTGTTCGAGGAGGGCAGGGAAATACTGAAGCTTTCTTT; CDR3aa: CASSPVRGGQGNTEAFF
j_gene: TRBJ1-3; abundance: few; v_gene: TRBV4-1; d_gene: .; CDR3nt: TGCGCCAGCCGTGGGTTCAACACCTCGGTGGGAAACACCATATATTTT; CDR3aa: CASRGFNTSVGNTIYF
j_gene: TRBJ1-6; abundance: .; v_gene: TRBV9; d_gene: TRBD1; CDR3nt: TGTGCCAGCAGCATTACGACAGGGGGAGATTCACCCCCCCACTTT; CDR3aa: CASSITTGGDSPPHF
j_gene: TRBJ1-2; abundance: few; v_gene: TRBV6-5; d_gene: TRBD1; CDR3nt: TGTGCCAGCAGTTATTTACCAACCGGGACAGGGAATGGCTACACCTTC; CDR3aa: CASSYLPTGTGNGYTF
j_gene: TRBJ1-6; abundance: few; v_gene: TRBV12-3/TRBV12-4; d_gene: .; CDR3nt: TGTGCCAGCAGTTTAGGTTGGGATCTTTCACCCCTCCACTTT; CDR3aa: CASSLGWDLSPLHF
j_gene: TRBJ1-1; abundance: once; v_gene: TRBV5-1; d_gene: .; CDR3nt: TGCGCCAGCAGCTTCCGCGGACAGAACACTGAAGCTTTCTTT; CDR3aa: CASSFRGQNTEAFF
j_gene: TRBJ2-3; abundance: many; v_gene: TRBV12-3/TRBV12-4; d_gene: TRBD1; CDR3nt: TGTGCCAGCAGTTTAGTACAGGGGGCAGATACGCAGTATTTT; CDR3aa: CASSLVQGADTQYF
j_gene: TRBJ1-3; abundance: few; v_gene: TRBV9; d_gene: .; CDR3nt: TGTGCCAGCAGCGCCAGCCTGGGCGGTGGAAACACCATATATTTT; CDR3aa: CASSASLGGGNTIYF
j_gene: TRBJ2-3; abundance: many; v_gene: TRBV29-1; d_gene: TRBD1; CDR3nt: TGCAGCGTTCAGGACAGGAGACGCACAGATACGCAGTATTTT; CDR3aa: CSVQDRRRTDTQYF
j_gene: TRBJ1-2; abundance: .; v_gene: TRBV4-1; d_gene: .; CDR3nt: TGCGCCAGCAGCCAAAAACAACCCCGGGACAACGCTAACTATGGCTACACCTTC; CDR3aa: CASSQKQPRDNANYGYTF
j_gene: TRBJ2-1; abundance: .; v_gene: TRBV7-9; d_gene: .; CDR3nt: TGTGCCAGCAGCTCCCGGGTTCCCTCCTACAATGAGCAGTTCTTC; CDR3aa: CASSSRVPSYNEQFF
j_gene: TRBJ1-1; abundance: many; v_gene: TRBV7-4; d_gene: .; CDR3nt: TGTGCCAGCAGCGCCAGGACAGCCGCCACTGAAGCTTTCTTT; CDR3aa: CASSARTAATEAFF
j_gene: TRBJ2-3; abundance: .; v_gene: TRBV13; d_gene: .; CDR3nt: TGTGCCAGCAGGAGGGAGGTGGGCACAGATACGCAGTATTTT; CDR3aa: CASRREVGTDTQYF
j_gene: TRBJ1-4; abundance: few; v_gene: TRBV6-5; d_gene: .; CDR3nt: TGTGCCAGCAGGTCAGGAGGTCCAACTAATGAAAAACTGTTTTTT; CDR3aa: CASRSGGPTNEKLFF
j_gene: TRBJ2-1; abundance: .; v_gene: TRBV20-1; d_gene: TRBD1; CDR3nt: TGCAGTGCTCACCGACAGGGATCCTACAATGAGCAGTTCTTC; CDR3aa: CSAHRQGSYNEQFF
j_gene: TRBJ1-2; abundance: .; v_gene: TRBV20-1; d_gene: TRBD1; CDR3nt: TGCAGTGCTAGGTGGCAGGGGGGCTATGGCTACACCTTC; CDR3aa: CSARWQGGYGYTF
j_gene: TRBJ1-5; abundance: few; v_gene: TRBV12-3/TRBV12-4; d_gene: TRBD1; CDR3nt: TGTGCCAGCAGTTCCTCAGGGGGAGAGAATCAGCCCCAGCATTTT; CDR3aa: CASSSSGGENQPQHF
j_gene: TRBJ2-1; abundance: many; v_gene: TRBV29-1; d_gene: .; CDR3nt: TGCAGCGTTGAAGGTTGGGGGCAGGGTTTCTCCTACAATGAGCAGTTCTTC; CDR3aa: CSVEGWGQGFSYNEQFF
j_gene: TRBJ1-2; abundance: .; v_gene: TRBV6-6; d_gene: .; CDR3nt: TGTGCCAGCAGTCAGGACATAGCAAGACCCACTAACTATGACTACACCTTC; CDR3aa: CASSQDIARPTNYDYTF
j_gene: TRBJ1-2; abundance: .; v_gene: TRBV7-2; d_gene: .; CDR3nt: TGTGCCAGCAGCTACCTCAGGGGCAACTATGGCTACATCTTC; CDR3aa: CASSYLRGNYGYIF
j_gene: TRBJ1-2; abundance: few; v_gene: TRBV30; d_gene: .; CDR3nt: TGTGCCTGGAGGCAACGCTCGGGACATTTCAGGGCTAACACCTTC; CDR3aa: CAWRQRSGHFRANTF
j_gene: TRBJ2-7; abundance: .; v_gene: TRBV6-6; d_gene: .; CDR3nt: TGTGCCAGCAGTTCCACGACTCGTTACGAGCAGTACTTC; CDR3aa: CASSSTTRYEQYF
j_gene: TRBJ1-2; abundance: few; v_gene: TRBV29-1; d_gene: .; CDR3nt: TGCAGCGTTGGACGGGCCGCTCCCTTCTATGGCTACACCTTC; CDR3aa: CSVGRAAPFYGYTF
j_gene: TRBJ1-1; abundance: .; v_gene: TRBV4-3; d_gene: TRBD1; CDR3nt: TGCGCCAGCAGCCCCTCGGGACAGGTCATGAACACTGAAGCTTTCTTT; CDR3aa: CASSPSGQVMNTEAFF
j_gene: TRBJ2-5; abundance: once; v_gene: TRBV10-3; d_gene: .; CDR3nt: TGTGCCATCAGTGAGGCGGGCAGACCAGAGACCCAGTACTTC; CDR3aa: CAISEAGRPETQYF
j_gene: TRBJ2-7; abundance: .; v_gene: TRBV7-2; d_gene: TRBD2; CDR3nt: TGTGCCAGCAGCTTAGGAGGACCTAGCGGAATCTACAATGAGCAGTACTTC; CDR3aa: CASSLGGPSGIYNEQYF
j_gene: TRBJ1-3; abundance: .; v_gene: TRBV28; d_gene: .; CDR3nt: TGTGCCAGCAGTCCAGGAGACAGCTCTGGAAACACCATATATTTT; CDR3aa: CASSPGDSSGNTIYF
j_gene: TRBJ1-2; abundance: .; v_gene: TRBV5-1; d_gene: .; CDR3nt: TGCGCCAGCAGCTCGGGACGGGGCGTACATTATGGCTACACCTTC; CDR3aa: CASSSGRGVHYGYTF
j_gene: TRBJ1-2; abundance: few; v_gene: TRBV7-2; d_gene: TRBD1; CDR3nt: TGTGCCAGCGGTCGGGACAGGGGGCAATATGGCTACACCTTC; CDR3aa: CASGRDRGQYGYTF
j_gene: TRBJ2-1; abundance: few; v_gene: TRBV30; d_gene: .; CDR3nt: TGTGCCTGCCTTCGAGCGAGCTCCTACAATGAGCAGTTCTTC; CDR3aa: CACLRASSYNEQFF